The sample holds many counts of the clone carrying this T cell receptor beta chain. This sample is drawn from a study of Graves' ophthalmopathy and Graves' hyperthyroidism. Amplification from RNA transcripts yielded the TCR beta CDR3 regions. Amplification began with first-round RT-PCR using HTBI primers, then second-round multiplex PCR was performed. Via MiXCR, TCRdb re-called the multiplex PCR reads, giving one row per CDR3 protein. The table has about 700,000 distinct CDR3 sequences, around 40% seen once. This CDR3 has 13 residues. Trimming cost V 7 bases and J 0 bases, with 9 bases left between them. CDR1 and CDR2 (germline): SGHTA, FQGNSA.

The rearrangement uses TRBV7-2 and TRBJ1-2, with D unresolved. The sample comprised peripheral blood. This TCR was recovered from an adult man with Graves' ophthalmopathy. CDR3: CASTATANYGYTF. In nucleotides, the CDR3 is TGTGCCAGCACCGCAACAGCTAACTATGGCTACACCTTC.